This T cell receptor beta chain was recorded in a study of blood T cells in healthy people across ages. Study-wide findings and caveats: The study found more naive CD4+ cells and higher diversity in long-lived than aged donors. A roughly linear age-dependent decrease characterized TCR beta diversity per million T cells.

Extraction of total RNA produced a minimum of 5 micrograms from each sample. Next came a second PCR, run for 7 to 11 cycles, which used a sample-barcoded 5' primer along with a J-beta primer mix. Each CDR3 protein is one row after TCRdb ran MiXCR on the 5' RACE reads. The repertoire holds approximately 1,100,000 distinct CDR3 sequences, with 40% to 45% as singletons. V lost 10 bases, J lost 6 bases, and 19 bases lay in between. The CDR3 is made up of 14 amino acids. Per germline, CDR1 MDHEN and CDR2 SYDVKM. Of note for this clonotype: Its antigen is not identified.

The sequence was collected from a woman aged 55-70 years in good health. Input material: blood. This rearrangement joins TRBV28 to TRBJ2-1, with TRBD1 as a possible D gene (5 bases). CDR3 loop: CAIVDSVGGNEQFF. The CDR3 DNA reads TGTGCCATCGTCGACAGTGTGGGTGGCAATGAGCAGTTCTTC. The full variable domain, completed using reference TRBV28 and TRBJ2-1, is DVKVTQSSRYLVKRTGEKVFLECVQDMDHENMFWYRQDPGLGLRLIYFSYDVKMKEKGDIPEGYSVSREKKERFSLILESASTNQTSMYLCAIVDSVGGNEQFFGPGTRLTVL.